A single T cell receptor beta chain is shown here with its context. This entry belongs to a study of preoperative IRX-2 immunotherapy in early breast cancer. Treatment here: preoperative locoregional IRX-2 cytokine immunotherapy. Patients received preoperative, locoregional IRX-2 cytokine immunotherapy in a phase Ib study. Profiled with immunoSEQ multiplex PCR; TCRdb holds only in-frame clones, not every one. The data show some 30,000 clones, roughly four fifths seen once. Per the germline V gene, CDR1 is KGHSH and CDR2 is LQKENI. Germline trimming cut 5 bases from V and 7 bases from J; bases unmatched to any gene: 14. This CDR3 spans 17 amino acids.

The gene calls are TRBV18 and TRBJ2-1, with TRBD2 matching 10 bases. Here the sequenced sample was lymph node tissue, taken from a patient treated with IRX-2 immunotherapy. The receptor comes from a human donor with breast cancer. The DNA for the CDR3 is TGTGCCAGCTCAACGAACCCAACTAGCGGGACGGTGAATGAGCAGTTCTTC. It encodes CASSTNPTSGTVNEQFF.